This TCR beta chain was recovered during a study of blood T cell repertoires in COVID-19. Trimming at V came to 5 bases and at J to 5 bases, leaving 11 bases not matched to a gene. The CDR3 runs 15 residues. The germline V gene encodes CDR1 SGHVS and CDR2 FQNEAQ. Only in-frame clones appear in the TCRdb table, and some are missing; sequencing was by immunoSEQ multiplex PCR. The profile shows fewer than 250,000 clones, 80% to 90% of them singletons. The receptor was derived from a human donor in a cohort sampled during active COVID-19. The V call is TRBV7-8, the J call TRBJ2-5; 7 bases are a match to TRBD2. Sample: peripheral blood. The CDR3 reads CASSPDWAGGETQYF. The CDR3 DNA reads TGTGCCAGCAGCCCCGACTGGGCCGGGGGGGAGACCCAGTACTTC.